The rows below give T cell receptor beta chains drawn from one sample of a study of T-cell reconstitution after alpha-beta-depleted transplantation in children. TCRdb independently ran MiXCR on the PCR reads; one entry per CDR3 protein. Of 150,000 to 200,000 distinct CDR3 sequences in the sample, 6.5% to 7.5% were seen once. The input for sequencing was PBMCs from the stem cell graft donor, taken from the stem cell graft. These receptor sequences come from a human donor who donated a stem cell graft to a child with Wiskott-Aldrich syndrome. CDR3s include the opening cysteine and the closing phenylalanine or tryptophan. The D gene is left open where the match is weak. Size values are once, few and many counts, or a class for expanded clones, and some rows have none.

v_gene	d_gene	j_gene	len	abundance	CDR3nt	CDR3aa
TRBV7-2	-	TRBJ1-2	12	many	TGTGCCAGCAGCTTTTCTGATTATGGCTACACCTTC	CASSFSDYGYTF
TRBV24-1	-	TRBJ2-7	15	few	TGTGCCACCAGTGATTCCAGACAGCCTTCCTACGAGCAGTACTTC	CATSDSRQPSYEQYF
TRBV3-1	-	TRBJ2-1	14	few	TGTGCCAGCCGCCGAGGAAGCTCCTACAATGAGCAGTTCTTC	CASRRGSSYNEQFF
TRBV12-3/TRBV12-4	-	TRBJ1-2	12	-	TGTGCCAGAAGTCGGGCCCACTATGGCTACACCTTC	CARSRAHYGYTF
TRBV13	TRBD2	TRBJ2-2	15	many	TGTGCCAGCAGCCCGCGGGAGGGCCACACCGGGGAGCTGTTTTTT	CASSPREGHTGELFF
TRBV7-2	-	TRBJ2-3	16	many	TGTGCCAGCAGCTTAGCGCCGCGGGGTACCACAGATACGCAGTATTTT	CASSLAPRGTTDTQYF
TRBV4-1	TRBD2	TRBJ2-3	15	many	TGCGCCAGCAGCCAAGGTGGGACTAGCGGAGATACGCAGTATTTT	CASSQGGTSGDTQYF
TRBV4-3	-	TRBJ2-5	15	-	TGCGCCAGCAGCCAAGCTCTAGGCTACCAAGAGACCCAGTACTTC	CASSQALGYQETQYF
TRBV6-5	TRBD2	TRBJ2-1	13	many	TGTGCCAGCCGGACTAGCGGGAGGGATGAGCAGTTCTTC	CASRTSGRDEQFF
TRBV10-3	TRBD2	TRBJ2-3	18	many	TGTGCCATCAGTAATTCCGGGACTAGCAGTTGGTCGGCAGATACGCAGTATTTT	CAISNSGTSSWSADTQYF
TRBV7-9	TRBD2	TRBJ2-7	16	few	TGTGCCAGCAGTGATTCGGGAGCGGGAGTGATGGGGGAGCAGTACTTC	CASSDSGAGVMGEQYF
TRBV3-1	TRBD1	TRBJ2-1	17	-	TGTGCCAGCAGCCAACATACGGGACAGGGAAGTTACAATGAGCAGTTCTTC	CASSQHTGQGSYNEQFF
TRBV5-1	TRBD2	TRBJ2-1	17	many	TGCGCCAGCAGCTGGACTAGCGGGAGGTCGGGCTACAATGAGCAGTTCTTC	CASSWTSGRSGYNEQFF
TRBV6-1	-	TRBJ1-4	15	many	TGTGCCAGCAGTCCTGTCAGACCTAATAATGAAAAACTGTTTTTT	CASSPVRPNNEKLFF
TRBV19	-	TRBJ2-7	14	few	TGTGCCAGTAGTATAGCCCAACAGGGCTACGAGCAGTACTTC	CASSIAQQGYEQYF
TRBV12-3/TRBV12-4	-	TRBJ1-2	13	many	TGTGCCAGCAGGGGGACCAGCAGCGGCGGCTACACCTTC	CASRGTSSGGYTF
TRBV10-1	-	TRBJ2-3	16	many	TGCGCCAGCAGTGAGTCGGGTGACTCCCCTTTGGATACGCAGTATTTT	CASSESGDSPLDTQYF
TRBV7-6	-	TRBJ1-4	16	many	TGTGCCAGCAGCTTAAATTCTCCTTACCTTAATGAAAAACTGTTTTTT	CASSLNSPYLNEKLFF
TRBV6-5	-	TRBJ1-1	14	many	TGTGCCAGCAGTTACACCAGGCTTGACACTGAAGCTTTCTTT	CASSYTRLDTEAFF
TRBV13	TRBD1	TRBJ2-7	15	many	TGTGCCAGCAGCCAAGACAGGGGGCCTCCCTACGAGCAGTACTTC	CASSQDRGPPYEQYF
TRBV12-3/TRBV12-4	-	TRBJ2-2	12	many	TGTGCCAGCCACCCGGGATTCGGGGAGCTGTTTTTT	CASHPGFGELFF
TRBV12-3/TRBV12-4	-	TRBJ2-5	12	many	TGTGCCAGCAGTTTACAGAAAGAGACCCAGTACTTC	CASSLQKETQYF
TRBV5-1	-	TRBJ2-1	15	few	TGCGCCAGCAGCTTGGCCGGGACTTCCTACAATGAGCAGTTCTTC	CASSLAGTSYNEQFF
TRBV5-5	-	TRBJ1-1	15	many	TGTGCCAGCAGCCGATGGGGGGAAAGAGGCACTGAAGCTTTCTTT	CASSRWGERGTEAFF
TRBV20-1	-	TRBJ1-6	17	many	TGCAGTGCTCCCGCGCTACAGGCAAGCTCCTATAATTCACCCCTCCACTTT	CSAPALQASSYNSPLHF
TRBV29-1	TRBD1	TRBJ2-4	13	many	TGCAGCGTTGAAGGTGCAGGGGGCGACATTCAGTACTTC	CSVEGAGGDIQYF
TRBV2	-	TRBJ2-2	15	many	TGTGCCAGCCACGACACAGGCTTAAGCACCGGGGAGCTGTTTTTT	CASHDTGLSTGELFF
TRBV18	-	TRBJ2-7	12	many	TGTGCCAGCTCACCAACTTTCTACGAGCAGTACTTC	CASSPTFYEQYF